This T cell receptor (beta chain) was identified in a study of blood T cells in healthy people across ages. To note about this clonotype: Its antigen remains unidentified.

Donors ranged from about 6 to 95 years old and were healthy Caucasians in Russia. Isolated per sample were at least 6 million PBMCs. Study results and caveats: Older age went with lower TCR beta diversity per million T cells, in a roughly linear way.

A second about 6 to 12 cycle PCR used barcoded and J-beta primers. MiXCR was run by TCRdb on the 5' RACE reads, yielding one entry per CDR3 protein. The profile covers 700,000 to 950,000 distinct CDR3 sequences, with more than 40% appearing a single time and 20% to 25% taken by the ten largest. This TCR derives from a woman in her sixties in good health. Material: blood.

DNA of the CDR3: TGTGCCAGCAGCCTCAGACAGGCGACTAGGGCGAACACTGAAGCTTTCTTT. Translating gives CASSLRQATRANTEAFF. The chain carries TRBV7-9 and TRBJ1-1; D may be TRBD1 (6 bases). Germline-derived CDR1 and CDR2 are SEHNR and FQNEAQ (reference sequence). Trimming took 5 bases from V and 1 from J, leaving 20 bases between them. The CDR3 has 17 amino acids.